This entry concerns a single TCR beta chain. The antigen is not known. Sequencing used immunoSEQ multiplex PCR; TCRdb keeps in-frame clones, though not all of them. The table shows a few hundred thousand clones, with approximately 90% occurring only once. CDR3 length: 14 amino acids. Germline CDR1 reads DFQATT; CDR2 reads SNEGSKA (reference sequence). V was cut by 3 bases and J by 4 bases, with 13 bases left in between. This record belongs to a study of Ad26.COV2.S vaccination and SARS-CoV-2 variants. Study as a whole: Dosing was one shot or two shots 56 days apart. Points from the study as a whole: Placebo recipients and vaccine recipients were similar in non-spike TCR breadth.

Sample treatment: about 20 received Ad26.COV2.S at low or high dose, single or two shots; roughly 5 received placebo; per-sample allocation not given. Samples analyzed were those drawn on day 63 after the first vaccine or placebo injection. Based in Boston, the donor was an adult of 18-55 years. This vaccine is an Ad26 vector that expresses the Wuhan-strain SARS-CoV-2 spike. V is TRBV20-1 and J is TRBJ2-1; a weak D match, TRBD2 (5 bases). The receptor was isolated from a person aged 18 to 65 who received the Ad26.COV2.S COVID-19 vaccine or a placebo. The specimen comprised peripheral blood, sampled in a trial of Ad26.COV2.S vaccine versus placebo. CDR3 loop: CSASLLAAYNEQFF. The DNA of the CDR3 is TGCAGTGCTAGTCTTCTAGCTGCATACAATGAGCAGTTCTTC.